This TCR beta chain derives from a study of shared clonotypes between healthy human individuals. Findings and limits, study-wide: Sorted-subset sequencing, rarefaction showed, was incomplete despite large depth.

As defined, naive CD8 cells were CD45RO-negative and positively selected for CCR7, with terminally differentiated effector memory CD45RA+ cells excluded. The study enrolled healthy HIV-negative adults without recent acute infections or vaccinations as donors. The authors distributed each subset's genomic DNA evenly over several immunoSEQ plates. Sorted-subset replicate PCRs used about 0.2 ug DNA, about 30,000 T cell genomes. Produced via immunoSEQ multiplex PCR; TCRdb's table is partial and in-frame only. The sample includes fewer than 700,000 clones, 90% to 95% of them seen just once. This CDR3 is built from 14 residues. V lost 7 bases, J lost 5 bases, and 17 bases lay in between. The germline CDR1 and CDR2 sequences are LNHDA and SQIVND (reference sequence). Concerning this clone: Its antigen is still unknown.

The clonotype originates from a woman in her twenties or thirties in good health. This chain uses TRBV19 with TRBJ1-1; D may be TRBD1 (5 bases). Source material: naive CD8+ T cells sorted from blood. CDR3 DNA: TGTGCCAGTACGGTAATAGGGGCGACGACTGAAGCTTTCTTT. Its protein is CASTVIGATTEAFF.